A selection of T cell receptor beta chains follows, all from one sample in a study of regulatory T cells in long-lasting Graves disease. In TCRdb, the multiplex PCR reads were re-called with MiXCR into one record per CDR3 protein. Of around 430,000 distinct CDR3 sequences listed, roughly 23% were seen once; the top ten hold under 15%. The input for sequencing was peripheral blood mononuclear cells (PBMCs), taken when the disease was refractory, from a patient treated with antithyroid drugs. The receptors shown here come from a female donor with Graves disease. The CDR3 runs from the conserved cysteine through the conserved F or W. A D gene is named only where the DNA matches it firmly. Where a row states a size, it is once, few, many or the class of an expanded clone; other rows omit it.

cdr3_length | j_call | clone_size | v_call | d_call | cdr3_aa | cdr3_nt
16 | TRBJ2-2 | - | TRBV9 | - | CASSREYSPSTGELFF | TGTGCCAGCAGCAGAGAGTACAGCCCGAGCACCGGGGAGCTGTTTTTT
15 | TRBJ1-1 | - | TRBV6-5 | - | CASSFPREGNTEAFF | TGTGCCAGCAGTTTCCCGAGGGAGGGGAACACTGAAGCTTTCTTT
12 | TRBJ1-1 | - | TRBV30 | - | CAWGHGRTEAFF | TGTGCCTGGGGACACGGTAGGACTGAAGCTTTCTTT
14 | TRBJ1-2 | many | TRBV20-1 | TRBD1 | CSARGTGSSYGYTF | TGCAGTGCTAGAGGGACAGGGTCTAGCTATGGCTACACCTTC
12 | TRBJ2-4 | many | TRBV28 | - | CASSRALGSPYF | TGTGCCAGCAGCCGGGCGCTAGGGTCTCCTTACTTC
13 | TRBJ2-5 | few | TRBV7-3 | - | CASSQDLIGTQYF | TGTGCCAGCAGCCAAGACCTCATTGGGACCCAGTACTTC
13 | TRBJ2-2 | - | TRBV14 | - | CASSQVVRRELFF | TGTGCCAGCAGCCAAGTGGTTAGGCGGGAGCTGTTTTTT
16 | TRBJ1-4 | many | TRBV6-2/TRBV6-3 | - | CASSYSIQSGEAKLFF | TGTGCCAGCAGTTACTCGATTCAGTCAGGGGAGGCAAAACTGTTTTTT
15 | TRBJ1-2 | - | TRBV7-9 | - | CASSLANRANYGYTF | TGTGCCAGCAGCTTAGCGAACAGAGCTAACTATGGCTACACCTTC
17 | TRBJ1-1 | many | TRBV12-3/TRBV12-4 | - | CASSPYTLGRGATEAFF | TGTGCCAGCAGCCCCTACACTCTGGGTCGGGGGGCCACTGAAGCTTTCTTT
14 | TRBJ1-1 | - | TRBV20-1 | - | CSAKGLTLNTEAFF | TGCAGTGCTAAAGGACTGACCTTGAACACTGAAGCTTTCTTT
14 | TRBJ2-7 | many | TRBV7-2 | TRBD1 | CASSSPGQGYEQYF | TGTGCCAGCAGTTCCCCCGGACAGGGCTACGAGCAGTACTTC
16 | TRBJ1-2 | few | TRBV12-3/TRBV12-4 | TRBD1 | CASSGDRGGANYGYTF | TGTGCCAGCAGTGGTGACAGGGGAGGCGCTAACTATGGCTACACCTTC
13 | TRBJ2-7 | few | TRBV7-9 | - | CASSKTGSNGQYF | TGTGCCAGCAGCAAAACAGGTTCCAACGGGCAGTACTTC
11 | TRBJ1-4 | many | TRBV29-1 | - | CSVQHNEKLFF | TGCAGCGTACAGCATAATGAAAAACTGTTTTTT
14 | TRBJ1-1 | - | TRBV20-1 | TRBD1 | CSARESGGTTEAFF | TGCAGTGCTAGAGAATCAGGGGGGACTACTGAAGCTTTCTTT
15 | TRBJ1-1 | few | TRBV10-3 | - | CAISESGGLNTEAFF | TGTGCCATCAGTGAGTCAGGTGGATTGAACACTGAAGCTTTCTTT
16 | TRBJ1-2 | many | TRBV6-1 | - | CASSEGPGTSNYGYTF | TGTGCCAGCAGTGAAGGCCCCGGGACAAGCAACTATGGCTACACCTTC
17 | TRBJ2-7 | many | TRBV28 | - | CASSLFRRRRDTYEQYF | TGTGCCAGCAGTTTATTCCGGCGACGCCGCGACACCTACGAGCAGTACTTC
14 | TRBJ2-7 | many | TRBV6-5 | - | CASSLSWASYEQYF | TGTGCCAGCAGTTTATCATGGGCGTCCTACGAGCAGTACTTC
14 | TRBJ2-7 | - | TRBV28 | - | CASNPLGSSYEQYF | TGTGCCAGCAACCCCTTGGGTAGCTCCTACGAGCAGTACTTC
15 | TRBJ2-5 | many | TRBV12-3/TRBV12-4 | - | CASSLGVGKGETQYF | TGTGCCAGCAGTTTAGGAGTAGGGAAGGGAGAGACCCAGTACTTC
14 | TRBJ2-2 | - | TRBV6-1 | - | CASRTQTRTGELFF | TGTGCCAGCAGAACCCAAACGCGGACCGGGGAGCTGTTTTTT
14 | TRBJ2-7 | many | TRBV7-9 | TRBD2 | CASSWGGSSYEQYF | TGTGCCAGCAGCTGGGGAGGGAGCTCCTACGAGCAGTACTTC
20 | TRBJ1-1 | many | TRBV28 | - | CASWDHPGGAGVWPDTEAFF | TGTGCCAGCTGGGACCACCCCGGGGGCGCGGGGGTTTGGCCCGACACTGAAGCTTTCTTT
13 | TRBJ2-1 | few | TRBV5-1 | TRBD2 | CASRGDYYNEQFF | TGCGCCAGCAGGGGGGACTACTACAATGAGCAGTTCTTC
15 | TRBJ2-6 | - | TRBV7-3 | - | CASSLSGTEANVLTF | TGTGCCAGCAGCCTCTCCGGGACGGAGGCCAACGTCCTGACTTTC
16 | TRBJ2-1 | once | TRBV11-2 | - | CASSSIGTPGDNEQFF | TGTGCCAGCAGCTCTATAGGGACCCCAGGGGACAATGAGCAGTTCTTC
11 | TRBJ1-4 | - | TRBV4-3 | - | CASSQDERLFF | TGCGCCAGCAGCCAAGATGAAAGACTGTTTTTT